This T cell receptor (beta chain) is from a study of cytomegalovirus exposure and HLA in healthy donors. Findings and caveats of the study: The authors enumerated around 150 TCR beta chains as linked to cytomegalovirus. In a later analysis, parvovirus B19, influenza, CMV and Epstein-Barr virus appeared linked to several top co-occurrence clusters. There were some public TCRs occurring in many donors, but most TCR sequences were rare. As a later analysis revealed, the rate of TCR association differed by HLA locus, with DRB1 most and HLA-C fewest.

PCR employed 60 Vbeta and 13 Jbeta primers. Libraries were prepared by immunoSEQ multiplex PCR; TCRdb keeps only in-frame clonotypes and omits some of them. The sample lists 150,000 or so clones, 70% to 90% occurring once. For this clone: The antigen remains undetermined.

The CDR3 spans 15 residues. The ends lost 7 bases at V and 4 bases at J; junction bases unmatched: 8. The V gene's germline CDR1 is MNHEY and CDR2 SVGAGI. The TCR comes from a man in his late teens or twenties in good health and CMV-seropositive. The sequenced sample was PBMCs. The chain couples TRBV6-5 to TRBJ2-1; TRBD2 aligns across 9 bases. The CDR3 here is CASIGAGGAYNEQFF. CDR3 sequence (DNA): TGTGCCAGCATCGGAGCGGGGGGCGCATACAATGAGCAGTTCTTC.